This T cell receptor beta chain was found in a study of early stage breast cancer tumors (dated by TCRdb to between 2016 and 2019). Context from the whole study: Of the approximately 15 invasive breast tumors, approximately 11 were found to be estrogen receptor-positive, progesterone receptor-positive and HER2-negative. The samples as a whole yielded 2 million to 3 million detected templates, corresponding to about 1.1 million unique clonotypes. On average, each sample had roughly 9.7-fold read coverage. Eight of the 12 ER+/PR+/HER2- tumors were invasive ductal carcinomas, while the other four were invasive lobular carcinomas.

From cysteine to phenylalanine, the CDR3 is 15 amino acids long. Only the CDR3 region is kept as DNA, spanning 45 bases read in frame from base 1. V sheds 1 base and J sheds 3 bases, leaving 12 bases between their ends. The germline V gene encodes CDR1 LGHNA and CDR2 YNFKEQ. The research as a whole found: Bulk genomic DNA sequencing of unsorted cells missed chain pairing and functional markers such as CD4, CD8 and FOXP3. Tumors showed around 2.5-fold higher T cell density and higher clonality than adjacent normal breast tissue. Repertoires from blood resembled normal breast more closely than tumor, and using blood as a reference for each tissue separated tumor from normal in 14 of 16 patients. Analysis by tumor subtype was prevented by the small cohort size. Enriched TCRB sequences shared across patients were found to be mostly commonly generated sequences that were unlikely to play an important role in the tumor microenvironment.

The study profiled bulk TCR beta-chain repertoires in matched peripheral blood, tumor and adjacent normal breast tissue taken from over 15 patients with early-stage breast cancer. Before surgery, roughly 4.5-10 mL of whole blood was collected into EDTA tubes and then processed within 2 hours. Ficoll-Paque centrifugation in SepMate-50 tubes was used to isolate peripheral blood mononuclear cells. PBMCs were cryopreserved in aliquots of roughly 1.8 to 4 million cells in around 90% FBS with around 10% DMSO and kept in liquid nitrogen. The Qiagen AllPrep DNA/RNA Mini kit was used to extract genomic DNA. About this clone: Its antigen is currently not known. It has no much larger one-base neighbor in the sample; base qualities were not kept.

Every sample was amplified as two independent genomic DNA replicates, using approximately 550 ng for blood and about 1.6 ug for tumor or normal breast. Following the manufacturer's instructions, the ImmunoSeq Intro kit was used to carry out TCRB sequencing on genomic DNA. Multiplex PCR ran roughly 30 cycles with proprietary primers and spike-in control sequences for absolute quantification. An 87-bp fragment spanning the CDR3 and flanking V and J genes was sequenced with single-end 150-bp reads. Seven samples, each with two replicates, were multiplexed per lane of an Illumina MiSeq using version 3.0 chemistry. The original pipeline was this. The vendor's proprietary pipeline handled the raw data processing, merging both replicates into a single result for each sample. To define clonotypes, the study grouped productive rearrangements that shared the V-gene family, CDR3 amino acid sequence and J-gene segment. Clonality was calculated as 1 minus the normalized Shannon entropy (Pielou evenness) of TCRB abundances. T cell density was estimated by dividing total templates by the number of input cells inferred from the DNA input amount. Total repertoire diversity and clonality were estimated with Recon using default parameters. Clonotypes with over 0.1% abundance in tumor and at least 32-fold higher abundance in tumor than in normal breast were defined as tumor-enriched. Entries here come from immuneACCESS through TCRdb and include only in-frame sequences with V and J called. Some clones fail to appear in such tables; in the studies checked, an unresolved V gene covers under half of the shortfall, and the cause of the remainder is unknown. V, J and clone size are taken as reported in that table, and D and trimming were inferred from the DNA itself. This sample is represented by tens of thousands of clones; roughly 78% of them were singletons. Together, the top ten hold roughly 13% of the sample.

This TCR was sampled from a person between 60 and 70 years old with breast cancer. Sequencing was carried out using blood. The chain is assembled from TRBV4-2 and TRBJ1-2; the D segment could be TRBD1, given 6 matching bases. The CDR3 loop reads CASSQAVRGDYGYTF. In nucleotide form, the sequence is TGTGCCAGCAGCCAAGCTGTCAGGGGCGACTATGGCTACACCTTC.